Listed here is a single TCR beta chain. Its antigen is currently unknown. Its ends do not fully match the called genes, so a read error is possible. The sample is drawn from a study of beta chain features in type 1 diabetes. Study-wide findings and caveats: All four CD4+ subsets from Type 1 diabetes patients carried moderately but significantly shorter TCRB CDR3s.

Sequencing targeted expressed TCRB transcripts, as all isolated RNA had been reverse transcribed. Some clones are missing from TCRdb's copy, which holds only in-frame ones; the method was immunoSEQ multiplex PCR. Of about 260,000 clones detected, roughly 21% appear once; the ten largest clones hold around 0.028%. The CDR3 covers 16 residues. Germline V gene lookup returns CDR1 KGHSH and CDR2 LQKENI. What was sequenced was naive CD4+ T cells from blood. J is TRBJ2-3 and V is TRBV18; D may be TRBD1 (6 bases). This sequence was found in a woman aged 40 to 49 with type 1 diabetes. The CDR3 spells CASSPLYRDGTDTQYF. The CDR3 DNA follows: TGTGCCAGCTCCCCACTGTACAGGGATGGTACAGATACGCAGTATTTT.